This paragraph covers one T cell receptor beta chain sequence. A much larger clone differs by one base, so this may be a read error. Around 9.9 ml of fresh peripheral blood supplied the PBMCs. The source of the sample is a study of T cells in Graves' hyperthyroidism and ophthalmopathy. Per germline, CDR1 SGHAT and CDR2 FQNNGV. The CDR3 sequence is 16 residues long. TCR beta CDR3 regions were amplified from RNA. An initial round of RT-PCR targeting the TCR CDR3 relied on the HTBI primer set. TCRdb processed the multiplex PCR reads anew with MiXCR; each CDR3 protein has one entry. The sample consists of 300,000 to 400,000 distinct CDR3 sequences, approximately 14% of them appearing once.

Source material: blood. The gene calls are TRBV11-2 and TRBJ1-2; 12 bases line up with TRBD1. The clonotype originates from a woman in her 30s with Graves' ophthalmopathy. The CDR3 region is CASSSGQGAFLGGYAF. The CDR3 DNA is TGTGCCAGCAGCTCGGGACAGGGGGCATTCTTGGGTGGCTACGCCTTC.